This T cell receptor (beta chain) came from a study of CD8+ T cells in alopecia areata. RNA, once extracted, was reverse transcribed into cDNA for use as the sequencing template. The data were produced by immunoSEQ multiplex PCR, yet TCRdb's version contains in-frame clones alone and is incomplete. Among 150,000 to 200,000 clones listed, approximately 60% were seen once. Study-level results: Any link of baseline CD8+ expansion to response, resting on one nonresponder, remains uncertain.

Stated treatment: oral pan-JAK inhibitor, 5-10 mg twice daily. Germline V CDR1 and CDR2: SGHTA, FQGTGA. Trimming took 3 bases from V and 2 from J, leaving 14 bases between them. There are 17 residues in the CDR3. This clone was seen only a few times. Its matching antigen is unknown. Here the sequenced sample was CD4+ T cells sorted from blood, taken at week 24, from a patient treated with tofacitinib. This clonotype originated in a human donor with alopecia areata. The chain couples TRBV7-3 to TRBJ2-6; tentatively, D is TRBD1 (5 bases). The CDR3 nucleotides read TGTGCCAGCAGCTTGGGCCACCAGGGCGCTGGGGCCAACGTCCTGACTTTC. This sequence encodes CASSLGHQGAGANVLTF.